This T cell receptor (beta chain) was sequenced during a study of T cell responses to AZD1222 COVID-19 vaccine. General study findings and limits: Breadth and depth of Spike-specific TCRs rose after two AZD1222 doses. Only a handful of AZD1222 recipients tested seropositive at baseline. White British donors predominated, females outnumbered males, and clonal diversity was possibly underestimated. Close to half of spike-specific TCRs reportedly recognize unmutated variant regions.

V was shortened by 2 bases and J by 7 bases, with 8 bases between the two germline ends. The CDR3 covers 11 residues. CDR1 GTSNPN and CDR2 SVGIG come from the germline V gene (reference sequence). Remarks on this clone: Its matching antigen is unknown.

Only in-frame clones appear in the TCRdb table, and some are missing; sequencing was by immunoSEQ multiplex PCR. The table records some 100,000 clones, 85% to 90% of them present only once. The chain combines TRBV30 with TRBJ2-5; D possibly matches TRBD1 or TRBD2 (5 bases each). This sequence originates from an adult who received the AZD1222 COVID-19 vaccine. The sample consisted of peripheral blood, taken 28 days after the second AZD1222 dose. The CDR3, as DNA: TGTGCCTGGAGTACTGGGGGGACCCAGTACTTC. Its translation: CAWSTGGTQYF.